This T cell receptor (beta chain) originates from a study of response to subunit inactivated influenza vaccine. Germline V gene data show CDR1 as SGHVS and CDR2 as FQNEAQ. The CDR3 sequence is 15 residues long. After removal of 5 bases from V and 7 bases from J, the junction contained 4 bases not matched to a gene. TCRdb re-called the RT-PCR reads with MiXCR, one entry per CDR3 protein. The sample holds approximately 500,000 distinct CDR3 sequences, under 30% seen once. This same sample was also taken into another study, of T cells expressing NK-cell markers. From that second work: The TCR beta cDNA came from 5'RACE template switching with UMIs. One observes that, in several donors, these clonotypes were also the leading ones within the CD3+CD56-NKG2C+ fraction. Whether expanded NKG2C+ T cell clones recognized HCMV stayed uncertain.

This clonotype was obtained from a man between 45 and 60 years old who received an inactivated influenza vaccine. The source was CD4+ T cells sorted from PBMCs, collected about 11 days after vaccination. The chain is built from TRBV7-8 and TRBJ2-1, with 14 bases identical to TRBD2. The CDR3 loop is CASSTGTSGGNEQFF. CDR3 nucleotides: TGTGCCAGCAGCACAGGGACTAGCGGGGGTAATGAGCAGTTCTTC.